This T cell receptor (beta chain) came from a study of OX40 agonist ivuxolimab in advanced cancers. Points from the study as a whole: Among the lowest levels of clonal expansion were found in partial responders at 0.1-3.0 mg/kg.

With baseline, cycle 4 day 1, and cycle 7 day 1 as timepoints, blood was sampled. Sequencing was performed with immunoSEQ multiplex PCR; in TCRdb, only in-frame clones are kept and a portion is missing. This table holds more than 50,000 clones, around nine tenths found once. On this clone: Its antigen is still unknown.

CDR1 is LNHDA and CDR2 is SQIVND in the germline V gene (reference sequence). Trimming left V 5 bases short and J 5 bases short, with 13 bases between. The length of the CDR3 is 13 residues. V usage is TRBV19 and J usage is TRBJ2-7; D is possibly TRBD1 (5 bases). The receptor was derived from an adult with an advanced solid tumor such as melanoma, head and neck, liver or kidney cancer. Sequencing was performed on CD4+ or CD8+ T cells sorted from blood, taken in a trial of the OX40 agonist ivuxolimab. CDR3 nucleotide sequence: TGTGCCAGTAGTCCCGACTTGGGGCACGAGCAGTACTTC. It specifies CASSPDLGHEQYF.